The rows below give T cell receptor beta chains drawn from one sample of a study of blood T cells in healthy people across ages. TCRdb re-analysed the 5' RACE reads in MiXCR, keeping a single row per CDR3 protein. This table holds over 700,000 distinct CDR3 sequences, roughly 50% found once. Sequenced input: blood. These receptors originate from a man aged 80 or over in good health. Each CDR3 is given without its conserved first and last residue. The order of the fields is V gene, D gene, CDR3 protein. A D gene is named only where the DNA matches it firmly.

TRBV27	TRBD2	ASSPGTSRSYNEQF
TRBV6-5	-	ATSYSGPNEKLF
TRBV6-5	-	ASTPLGRTGELF
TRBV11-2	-	AGSFGGPGTDTQY
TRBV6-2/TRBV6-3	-	ASSQQGSEANVLT
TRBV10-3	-	ATKLAWEQY
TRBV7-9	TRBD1	ASSAYRGGYT
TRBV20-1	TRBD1	SGGQGGYEQY
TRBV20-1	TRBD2	SASLAGVKNRDAY
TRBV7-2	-	ASSQPHANEQY
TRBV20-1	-	SARRVTRGYNEQF